This T cell receptor (beta chain) is from a study of T cells after yellow fever vaccination. Study details: SMART-Seq v4 Ultra Low Input prepared the low-cell-number fractions.

Study conclusions and caveats: Only a minor proportion of clonotypes was detected across both CD4 and CD8 compartments. It was a weaker secondary response, yet one that peaked faster, at day 5 versus 15.

Comment on this clonotype: Its matching antigen is unknown.

By 5'RACE template switching, TCR cDNA was produced, with a universal primer site and UMIs added in the process. TCRdb itself ran the 5' RACE reads through MiXCR, one entry per CDR3 protein. In the table there are hundreds of thousands of distinct CDR3 sequences, around an eighth of which are singletons. The sample consisted of PBMCs, taken on the day of the yellow fever booster vaccination. This receptor was identified in a man aged 25-45 years who received the YFV17D yellow fever vaccine.

Here the CDR3 reads CASSPTRRDKETQYF. The CDR3 DNA reads TGTGCCAGCAGCCCCACCCGCAGGGATAAGGAGACCCAGTACTTC. The V call is TRBV7-8, the J call TRBJ2-5; D perhaps matches TRBD1 (5 bases). Germline V gene sequence: CDR1 SGHVS, CDR2 FQNEAQ. The CDR3 length is 15 residues. Trimming pared 5 bases from V and 5 bases from J, leaving 18 bases between.